This T cell receptor beta chain comes out of a study of vaccination effects on CD4 cells after COVID-19. Study in general: The participants, recipients of two vaccine doses, got either BNT162b2 or mRNA-1273. Sample donation by two convalescent patients took place 16 days and one week before vaccination.

Antigen-specific CD4+ T cell clonotypes were called by their expansion after viral peptide-pool culture in ViraFEST. Between days 9 and 10 of culture, CD4+ T cells were separated out. The person's infection with SARS-CoV-2, confirmed by PCR, took place between March and December 2020. Study results and limitations: Only a few convalescent patients and no early post-infection timepoints featured in the study. Clones induced by infection and by vaccine showed marked clonal contraction late after vaccination.

With respect to this clone: The target antigen is unknown.

TCRdb keeps only in-frame clones here, not all; method: immunoSEQ multiplex PCR. Of about 20,000 clones listed, approximately 74% are singletons. Specimen: CD4+ T cells from PBMCs cultured with SARS-CoV-2 spike peptides, collected before COVID-19 vaccination. This clonotype was sampled from a human donor who had a prior SARS-CoV-2 infection.

The CDR3, as DNA: TGTGCCAGCAGCCAAGATATTGGGGGTGCGAACACTGAAGCTTTCTTT. This encodes CASSQDIGGANTEAFF. The chain has TRBV3-1 (or the pseudogene TRBV3-2) and TRBJ1-1, with a weak D call TRBD1 (5 bases). CDR1 and CDR2 (germline): LGHDT, YNNKEL (reference sequence). This CDR3 has 16 residues. The V gene lost 0 bases and the J gene lost 1 base, with 12 bases spanning the gap.